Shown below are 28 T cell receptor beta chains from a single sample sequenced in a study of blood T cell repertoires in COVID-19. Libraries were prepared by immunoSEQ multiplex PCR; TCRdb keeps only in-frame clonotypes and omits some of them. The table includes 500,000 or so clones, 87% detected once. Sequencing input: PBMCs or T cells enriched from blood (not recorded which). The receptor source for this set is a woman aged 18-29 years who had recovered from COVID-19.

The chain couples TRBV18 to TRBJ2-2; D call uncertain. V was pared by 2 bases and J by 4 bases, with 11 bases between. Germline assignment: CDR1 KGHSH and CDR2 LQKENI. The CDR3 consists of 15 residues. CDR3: CASSPFRDSTGELFF. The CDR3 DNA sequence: TGTGCCAGCTCACCATTTCGCGATTCCACCGGGGAGCTGTTTTTT. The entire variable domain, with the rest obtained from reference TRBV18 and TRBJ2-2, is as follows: NAGVMQNPRHLVRRRGQEARLRCSPMKGHSHVYWYRQLPEEGLKFMVYLQKENIIDESGMPKERFSAEFPKEGPSILRIQQVVRGDSAAYFCASSPFRDSTGELFFGEGSRLTVL.

CDR3 DNA sequence: TGTGCCAGTAGACGTTGGGAGCTTCTAGATCTAAGCTCCTATAATTCACCCCTCCACTTT. It codes for CASRRWELLDLSSYNSPLHF. This rearrangement joins TRBV19 to TRBJ1-6; no clear D. Germline-derived CDR1 and CDR2 are LNHDA and SQIVND (reference sequence). The CDR3 loop spans 20 amino acids. V was pared by 6 bases and J by 0 bases, with 24 bases between.

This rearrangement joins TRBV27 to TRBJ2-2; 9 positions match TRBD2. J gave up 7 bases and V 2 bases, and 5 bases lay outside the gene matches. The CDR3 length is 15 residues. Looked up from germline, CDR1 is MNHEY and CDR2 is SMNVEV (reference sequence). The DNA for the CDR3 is TGTGCCAGCAGTTTAGCGGGGGGGCGAGTCGGGGAGCTGTTTTTT. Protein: CASSLAGGRVGELFF.

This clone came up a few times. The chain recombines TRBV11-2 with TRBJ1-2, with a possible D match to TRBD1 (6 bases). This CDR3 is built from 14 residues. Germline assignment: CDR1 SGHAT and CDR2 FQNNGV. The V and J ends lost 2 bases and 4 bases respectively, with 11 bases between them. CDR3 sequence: CASSLNRDTYGYTF. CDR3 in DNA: TGTGCCAGCAGCTTAAACCGGGACACCTATGGCTACACCTTC.

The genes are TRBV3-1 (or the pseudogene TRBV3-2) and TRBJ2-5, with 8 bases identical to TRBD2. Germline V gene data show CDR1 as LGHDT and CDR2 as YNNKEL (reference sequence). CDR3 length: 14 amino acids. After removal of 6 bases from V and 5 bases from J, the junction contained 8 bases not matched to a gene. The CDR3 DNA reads TGTGCCAGCAGTCAAATTAGCGGGGATGAGACCCAGTACTTC. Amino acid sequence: CASSQISGDETQYF.

CDR3: CASSFLIADTGELFF. The CDR3 DNA reads TGTGCCAGCAGCTTTCTAATTGCGGACACCGGGGAGCTGTTTTTT. This rearrangement joins TRBV6-5 to TRBJ2-2; D unresolved. CDR3 length: 15 residues. With 6 bases removed from V and 3 bases from J, the gap between germline ends came to 14 bases. CDR1 is MNHEY, CDR2 SVGAGI, per germline.

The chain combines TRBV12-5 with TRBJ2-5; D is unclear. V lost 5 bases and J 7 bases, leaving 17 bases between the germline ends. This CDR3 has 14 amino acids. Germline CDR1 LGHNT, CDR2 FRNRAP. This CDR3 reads CASGGYSGWRTQYF. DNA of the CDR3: TGTGCTAGTGGTGGCTACTCGGGTTGGCGGACCCAGTACTTC. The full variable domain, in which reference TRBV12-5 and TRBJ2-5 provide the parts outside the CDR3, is DARVTQTPRHKVTEMGQEVTMRCQPILGHNTVFWYRQTMMQGLELLAYFRNRAPLDDSGMPKDRFSAEMPDATLATLKIQPSEPRDSAVYFCASGGYSGWRTQYFGPGTRLLVL.

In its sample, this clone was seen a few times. The CDR3 loop reads CASSPRDRSMNTEAFF. The CDR3 region has the DNA TGTGCCAGCAGCCCACGCGACAGATCCATGAACACTGAAGCTTTCTTT. This chain connects TRBV7-2 to TRBJ1-1; a possible D gene is TRBD1 (5 bases). V dropped 5 bases and J dropped 0 bases, with 16 bases sitting between them. The CDR3 contains 16 residues. The germline gives CDR1 SGHTA, CDR2 FQGNSA.

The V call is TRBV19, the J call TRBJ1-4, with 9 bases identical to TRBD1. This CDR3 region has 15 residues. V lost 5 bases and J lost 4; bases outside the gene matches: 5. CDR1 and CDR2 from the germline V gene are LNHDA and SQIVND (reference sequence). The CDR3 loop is CASSLRQGVNEKLFF. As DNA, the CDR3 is TGTGCCAGTAGTCTCCGACAGGGGGTTAATGAAAAACTGTTTTTT.

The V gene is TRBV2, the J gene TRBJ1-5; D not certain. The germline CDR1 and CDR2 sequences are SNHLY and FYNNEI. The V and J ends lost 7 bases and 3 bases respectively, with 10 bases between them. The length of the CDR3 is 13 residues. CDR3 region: CASTHGVNQPQHF. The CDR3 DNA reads TGTGCCAGCACACACGGGGTCAATCAGCCCCAGCATTTT.

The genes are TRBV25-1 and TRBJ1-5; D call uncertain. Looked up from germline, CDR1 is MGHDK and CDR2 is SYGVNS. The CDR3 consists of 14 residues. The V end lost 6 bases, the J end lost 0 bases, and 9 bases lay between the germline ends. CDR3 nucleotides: TGTGCCAGCAGGGCGGAAGATAGCAATCAGCCCCAGCATTTT. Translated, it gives CASRAEDSNQPQHF.

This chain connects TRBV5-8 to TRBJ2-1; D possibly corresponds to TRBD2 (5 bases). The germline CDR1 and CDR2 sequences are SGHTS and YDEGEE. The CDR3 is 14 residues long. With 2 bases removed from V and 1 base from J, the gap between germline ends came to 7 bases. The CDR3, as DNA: TGTGCCAGCAGCTTCGGGGAATCCTACAATGAGCAGTTCTTC. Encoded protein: CASSFGESYNEQFF.

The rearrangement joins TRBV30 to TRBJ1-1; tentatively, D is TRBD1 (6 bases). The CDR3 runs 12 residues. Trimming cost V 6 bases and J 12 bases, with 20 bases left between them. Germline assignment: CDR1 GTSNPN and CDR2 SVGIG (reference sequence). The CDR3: CACQPGGLVPFF. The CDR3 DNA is TGTGCCTGTCAACCGGGGGGCCTCGTCCCTTTCTTT.

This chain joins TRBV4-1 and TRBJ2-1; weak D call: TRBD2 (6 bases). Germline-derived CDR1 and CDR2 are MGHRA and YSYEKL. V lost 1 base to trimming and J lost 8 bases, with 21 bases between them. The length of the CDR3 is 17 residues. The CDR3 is CASSQGILARSPYEQFF. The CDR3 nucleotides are TGCGCCAGCAGCCAAGGTATCCTAGCGAGGTCCCCATATGAGCAGTTCTTC.

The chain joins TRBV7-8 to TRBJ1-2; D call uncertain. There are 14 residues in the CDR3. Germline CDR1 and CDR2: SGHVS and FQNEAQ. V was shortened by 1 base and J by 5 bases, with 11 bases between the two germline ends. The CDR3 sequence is CASSLEADSYGYTF. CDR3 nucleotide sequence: TGTGCCAGCAGCTTAGAGGCCGACTCTTATGGCTACACCTTC.

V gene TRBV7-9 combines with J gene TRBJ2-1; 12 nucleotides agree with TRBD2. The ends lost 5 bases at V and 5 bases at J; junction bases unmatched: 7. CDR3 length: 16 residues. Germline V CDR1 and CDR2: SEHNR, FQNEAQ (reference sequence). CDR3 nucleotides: TGTGCCAGCAGCCCAGGGACTAGCGGGCGAGACAATGAGCAGTTCTTC. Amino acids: CASSPGTSGRDNEQFF.

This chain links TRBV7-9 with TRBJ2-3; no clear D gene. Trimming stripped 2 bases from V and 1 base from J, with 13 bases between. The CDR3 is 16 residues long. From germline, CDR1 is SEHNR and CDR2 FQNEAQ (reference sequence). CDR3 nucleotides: TGTGCCAGCAGCTTAAATGAAATAGAGGGCACAGATACGCAGTATTTT. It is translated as CASSLNEIEGTDTQYF.

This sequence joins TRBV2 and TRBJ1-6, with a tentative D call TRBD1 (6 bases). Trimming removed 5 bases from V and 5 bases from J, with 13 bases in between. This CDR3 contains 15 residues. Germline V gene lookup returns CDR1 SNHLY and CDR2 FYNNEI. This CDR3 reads CASSRSQGDNSPLHF. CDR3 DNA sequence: TGTGCCAGCAGTCGATCACAGGGAGATAATTCACCCCTCCACTTT.

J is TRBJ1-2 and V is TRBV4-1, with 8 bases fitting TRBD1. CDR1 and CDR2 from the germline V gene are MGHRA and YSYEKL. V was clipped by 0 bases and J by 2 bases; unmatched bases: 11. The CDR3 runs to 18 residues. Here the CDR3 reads CASSQDRGQERKNYGYTF. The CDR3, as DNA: TGCGCCAGCAGCCAAGATAGGGGACAGGAGAGGAAGAACTATGGCTACACCTTC.

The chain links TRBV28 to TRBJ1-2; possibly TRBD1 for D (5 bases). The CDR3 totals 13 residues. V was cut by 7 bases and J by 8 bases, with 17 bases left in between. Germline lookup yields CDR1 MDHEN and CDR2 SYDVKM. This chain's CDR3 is CASTLGEGRGYTF. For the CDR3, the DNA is TGTGCCAGCACCTTAGGGGAGGGCAGAGGCTACACCTTC.

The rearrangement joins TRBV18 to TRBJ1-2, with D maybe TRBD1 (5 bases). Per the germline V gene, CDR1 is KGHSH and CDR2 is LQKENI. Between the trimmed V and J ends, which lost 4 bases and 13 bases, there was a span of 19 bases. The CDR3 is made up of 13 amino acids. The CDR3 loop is CASSLTAGAGSTF. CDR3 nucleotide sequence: TGTGCCAGCTCACTTACCGCCGGGGCCGGGAGCACCTTC.

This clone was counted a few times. The CDR3 reads CAIRSGQGASPLHF. CDR3 DNA sequence: TGTGCCATCAGGTCGGGACAGGGGGCGTCACCCCTCCACTTT. V and J are TRBV10-3 and TRBJ1-6; TRBD1 agrees at 12 bases. Germline V gene data show CDR1 as ENHRY and CDR2 as SYGVKD. V shed 6 bases, J shed 10 bases, and the junction held 4 bases outside the gene matches. This CDR3 has 14 residues.

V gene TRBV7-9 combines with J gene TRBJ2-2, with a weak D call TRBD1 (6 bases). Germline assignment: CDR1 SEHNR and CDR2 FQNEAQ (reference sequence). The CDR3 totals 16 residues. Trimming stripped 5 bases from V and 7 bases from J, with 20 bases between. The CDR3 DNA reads TGTGCCAGCAGCCCGATGGTTAGGGGGTCCGACGGGGAGCTGTTTTTT. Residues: CASSPMVRGSDGELFF.

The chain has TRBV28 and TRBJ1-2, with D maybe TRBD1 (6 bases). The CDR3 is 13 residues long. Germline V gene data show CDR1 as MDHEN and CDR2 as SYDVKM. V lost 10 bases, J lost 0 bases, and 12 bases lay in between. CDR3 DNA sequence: TGTGCCACCCCGGGACACCCTAACTATGGCTACACCTTC. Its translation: CATPGHPNYGYTF.

The CDR3 sequence: CASSQGLWTGGNEQFF. The CDR3 DNA reads TGTGCCAGCAGCCAAGGGTTATGGACAGGGGGAAATGAGCAGTTCTTC. The chain uses TRBV3-1 (or the pseudogene TRBV3-2) and TRBJ2-1; 10 nucleotides line up with TRBD1. The CDR3 consists of 16 residues. In germline, CDR1 is LGHDT, CDR2 YNNKEL (reference sequence). Unmatched junction bases numbered 7, after V lost 1 base and J lost 7 bases.

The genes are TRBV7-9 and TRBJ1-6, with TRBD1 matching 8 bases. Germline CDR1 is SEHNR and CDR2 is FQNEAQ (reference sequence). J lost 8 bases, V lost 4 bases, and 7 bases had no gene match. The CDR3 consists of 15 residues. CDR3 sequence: CASSSPTGADSPLHF. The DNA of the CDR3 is TGTGCCAGCAGCTCTCCGACAGGGGCGGATTCACCCCTCCACTTT.

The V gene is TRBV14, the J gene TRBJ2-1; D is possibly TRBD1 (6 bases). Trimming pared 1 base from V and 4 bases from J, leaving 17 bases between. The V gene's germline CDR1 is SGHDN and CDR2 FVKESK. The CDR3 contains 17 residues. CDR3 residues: CASSQVHRALIYNEQFF. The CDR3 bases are TGTGCCAGCAGCCAAGTTCACAGGGCCCTAATTTACAATGAGCAGTTCTTC.

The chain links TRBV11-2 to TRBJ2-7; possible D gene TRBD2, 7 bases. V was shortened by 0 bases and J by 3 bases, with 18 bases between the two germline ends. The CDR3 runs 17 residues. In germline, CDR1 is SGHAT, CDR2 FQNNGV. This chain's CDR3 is CASSLDSGAGALYEQYF. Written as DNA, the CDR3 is TGTGCCAGCAGCTTAGATTCTGGGGCGGGGGCCCTCTACGAGCAGTACTTC.